A selection of T cell receptor beta chains follows, all from one sample in a study of cytomegalovirus exposure and HLA in healthy donors. Produced via immunoSEQ multiplex PCR; TCRdb's table is partial and in-frame only. The repertoire includes 120,000 or so clones, approximately 80% of them detected once, and 4.5% to 5% sits in the top ten. The sample taken for sequencing was PBMCs. These receptor sequences come from a man aged 50 to 59 in good health and CMV-seropositive. CDR3s include the opening cysteine and the closing phenylalanine or tryptophan. The D gene is left open where the match is weak. The size of a clone is reported for some rows only, either as once, few or many, or as a class for expanded clones.

j_gene: TRBJ2-5; v_gene: TRBV7-8; abundance: .; d_gene: .; CDR3nt: TGTGCCAGCAGCCGGGGTAGGGCGACCCAGTACTTC; CDR3aa: CASSRGRATQYF
j_gene: TRBJ1-5; v_gene: TRBV9; abundance: .; d_gene: .; CDR3nt: TGTGCCAGCAGCGTAGGGCTGGATCAGCCCCAGCATTTT; CDR3aa: CASSVGLDQPQHF
j_gene: TRBJ1-2; v_gene: TRBV25-1; abundance: .; d_gene: .; CDR3nt: TGTGCCAGCAGTCCGTATGCCGCGGATAACTATGGCTACACCTTC; CDR3aa: CASSPYAADNYGYTF
j_gene: TRBJ2-3; v_gene: TRBV6-5; abundance: .; d_gene: .; CDR3nt: TGTGCCAGCAGTTACCTCCGGGGGGCGGCAGATACGCAGTATTTT; CDR3aa: CASSYLRGAADTQYF
j_gene: TRBJ1-3; v_gene: TRBV2; abundance: .; d_gene: .; CDR3nt: TGTGCCAGCAGGGAAGGCGAAGCCGGAAACACCATATATTTT; CDR3aa: CASREGEAGNTIYF
j_gene: TRBJ1-6; v_gene: TRBV6-1; abundance: .; d_gene: TRBD1; CDR3nt: TGTGCCAGCAGTGAAGTCGAAACAGGGGTATCACCCCTCCACTTT; CDR3aa: CASSEVETGVSPLHF
j_gene: TRBJ1-6; v_gene: TRBV6-5; abundance: .; d_gene: .; CDR3nt: TGTGCCAGCAGTTTAGGGGTGGGGGAGGCAAATTCACCCCTCCACTTT; CDR3aa: CASSLGVGEANSPLHF
j_gene: TRBJ2-3; v_gene: TRBV7-9; abundance: .; d_gene: .; CDR3nt: TGTGCCAGCAGCCGATTGCGTCAGGATTTCACAGATACGCAGTATTTT; CDR3aa: CASSRLRQDFTDTQYF
j_gene: TRBJ1-6; v_gene: TRBV5-6; abundance: .; d_gene: .; CDR3nt: TGTGCCAGCAGCTTGGGGGGCTCGGGTTCACCCCTCCACTTT; CDR3aa: CASSLGGSGSPLHF
j_gene: TRBJ1-2; v_gene: TRBV2; abundance: .; d_gene: .; CDR3nt: TGTGCCAGCATCGAAGACAGGATGAGTCGTGGCTACACCTTC; CDR3aa: CASIEDRMSRGYTF
j_gene: TRBJ2-3; v_gene: TRBV12-5; abundance: .; d_gene: TRBD2; CDR3nt: TGTGCTAGTGGTTTGGTAAGCCTAAGCGGGAGTGCGGATACGCAGTATTTT; CDR3aa: CASGLVSLSGSADTQYF
j_gene: TRBJ2-7; v_gene: TRBV5-1; abundance: once; d_gene: TRBD1; CDR3nt: TGCGCCAGCAGCCCAGGACAGGTTCCCTACGAGCAGTACTTC; CDR3aa: CASSPGQVPYEQYF
j_gene: TRBJ2-3; v_gene: TRBV30; abundance: .; d_gene: TRBD2; CDR3nt: TGTGCCTGGAGTGTACGAGCGGGATCCACAGATACGCAGTATTTT; CDR3aa: CAWSVRAGSTDTQYF
j_gene: TRBJ1-3; v_gene: TRBV30; abundance: .; d_gene: .; CDR3nt: TGTGCCTGGAGTGCGGACACTACCCTCTCTGGAAACACCATATATTTT; CDR3aa: CAWSADTTLSGNTIYF
j_gene: TRBJ2-7; v_gene: TRBV28; abundance: once; d_gene: .; CDR3nt: TGTGCCAGCAGCCAAAACAGGGATCGGTACTTC; CDR3aa: CASSQNRDRYF
j_gene: TRBJ1-1; v_gene: TRBV9; abundance: .; d_gene: .; CDR3nt: TGTGCCAGCAGCCCCACAGGACAACTACTCTCCAACACTGAAGCTTTCTTT; CDR3aa: CASSPTGQLLSNTEAFF
j_gene: TRBJ2-2; v_gene: TRBV6-1; abundance: .; d_gene: .; CDR3nt: TGTGCCAGCAGGAGGGGGGGAGACACCGGGGAGCTGTTTTTT; CDR3aa: CASRRGGDTGELFF
j_gene: TRBJ1-2; v_gene: TRBV7-9; abundance: .; d_gene: TRBD1; CDR3nt: TGTGCCAGCAGCTTGACAGGGTACAGCTATGGCTACACCTTC; CDR3aa: CASSLTGYSYGYTF
j_gene: TRBJ1-1; v_gene: TRBV7-8; abundance: .; d_gene: TRBD1; CDR3nt: TGTGCCAGCAGCTTACGGACAGGGTCGGGCACTGAAGCTTTCTTT; CDR3aa: CASSLRTGSGTEAFF
j_gene: TRBJ1-1; v_gene: TRBV5-8; abundance: .; d_gene: TRBD1; CDR3nt: TGTGCCAGCAGCTCGGGACAGGGATTGGTAGCTTTCTTT; CDR3aa: CASSSGQGLVAFF
j_gene: TRBJ2-3; v_gene: TRBV7-6; abundance: .; d_gene: TRBD2; CDR3nt: TGTGCCAGCAGCTCCCCCGGGACTAGCGGGAGGGTCGGCACAGATACGCAGTATTTT; CDR3aa: CASSSPGTSGRVGTDTQYF
j_gene: TRBJ2-6; v_gene: TRBV19; abundance: few; d_gene: .; CDR3nt: TGTGCCAGTAGGGGGACATTCAGTTTCTCTGGGGCCAACGTCCTGACTTTC; CDR3aa: CASRGTFSFSGANVLTF
j_gene: TRBJ1-1; v_gene: TRBV19; abundance: .; d_gene: .; CDR3nt: TGTGCCAGTAGTATCCCAACCGGGGTAGCACACACTGAAGCTTTCTTT; CDR3aa: CASSIPTGVAHTEAFF
j_gene: TRBJ2-3; v_gene: TRBV4-3; abundance: few; d_gene: .; CDR3nt: TGCGCCAGCAGCCGGAACAGGCTTTGGACAGATACGCAGTATTTT; CDR3aa: CASSRNRLWTDTQYF
j_gene: TRBJ1-6; v_gene: TRBV7-9; abundance: .; d_gene: TRBD1; CDR3nt: TGTGCCAGCAGCTCACCGACAGGGTCGCACAATTCACCCCTCCACTTT; CDR3aa: CASSSPTGSHNSPLHF
j_gene: TRBJ2-1; v_gene: TRBV6-1; abundance: few; d_gene: TRBD2; CDR3nt: TGTGCCAGCTGCGGACTAGTCGGGTCCTACAATGAGCAGTTCTTC; CDR3aa: CASCGLVGSYNEQFF
j_gene: TRBJ1-3; v_gene: TRBV5-1; abundance: .; d_gene: .; CDR3nt: TGCGCCAGCAGCTTGTCCGAGTCGAGCGGAAACACCATATATTTT; CDR3aa: CASSLSESSGNTIYF
j_gene: TRBJ2-2; v_gene: TRBV10-3; abundance: .; d_gene: .; CDR3nt: TGTGCCATCGGGATCGGGAGCCCGAACACCGGGGAGCTGTTTTTT; CDR3aa: CAIGIGSPNTGELFF
j_gene: TRBJ2-1; v_gene: TRBV5-1; abundance: few; d_gene: TRBD2; CDR3nt: TGCGCCAGCCGCACTAGCGGGATGAATGAGCAGTTCTTC; CDR3aa: CASRTSGMNEQFF
j_gene: TRBJ2-2; v_gene: TRBV9; abundance: once; d_gene: .; CDR3nt: TGTGCCAGCAGCACTTCCTTCGGGGTGAACACCGGGGAGCTGTTTTTT; CDR3aa: CASSTSFGVNTGELFF
j_gene: TRBJ2-7; v_gene: TRBV5-1; abundance: .; d_gene: .; CDR3nt: TGCGCCAGCAGCTTGGACGACAGCGGGTACGAGCAGTACTTC; CDR3aa: CASSLDDSGYEQYF